A single sample gave rise to the 32 T cell receptor beta chains below, sequenced in a study of radiation and T cells in renal cell carcinoma. Time point of the sample: baseline pretreatment blood. Described treatment: 15 Gy SBRT to primary tumor, nephrectomy 4 weeks later. TCRdb's table, derived via immunoSEQ multiplex PCR, lists solely in-frame clones and lacks some. The profile shows 140,000 or so clones, roughly 84% of them singletons. Sequenced here: blood, sampled from a patient whose treatment included radiotherapy and nephrectomy. The receptors come from a woman aged 50 to 60 with renal cell carcinoma.

The J gene is TRBJ1-2, the V gene TRBV6-1; perhaps TRBD1 as D (6 bases). The CDR3 spans 14 residues. Trimming removed 5 bases from V and 2 bases from J, with 12 bases in between. Germline V CDR1 and CDR2: MNHNS, SASEGT. This CDR3 is CASSRGDLNYGYTF. As DNA, the CDR3 is TGTGCCAGCAGTAGGGGGGACTTGAACTATGGCTACACCTTC.

This chain links TRBV6-5 with TRBJ1-4; D remains unclear. This CDR3 region has 14 residues. CDR1 MNHEY and CDR2 SVGAGI come from the germline V gene. Trimming cost V 2 bases and J 5 bases, with 9 bases left between them. The DNA for the CDR3 is TGTGCCAGCAGTTACACGGACGGGAATGAAAAACTGTTTTTT. It yields the protein CASSYTDGNEKLFF.

The chain joins TRBV4-3 to TRBJ1-2, with TRBD1 matching 10 bases. The J segment lost 5 bases and the V segment lost 1 base, leaving 7 bases of the junction unmatched. The germline V gene has CDR1 LGHNA and CDR2 YSLEER. The CDR3 is 16 residues long. CDR3 loop: CASSQADRGSLYGYTF. The CDR3 DNA reads TGCGCCAGCAGCCAAGCGGACAGGGGGAGCCTTTATGGCTACACCTTC.

The rearrangement joins TRBV7-2 to TRBJ1-1; D gene ambiguous. The germline V gene encodes CDR1 SGHTA and CDR2 FQGNSA. The germline V and J ends were trimmed by 5 bases and 0 bases, with 10 bases remaining between them. The CDR3 runs to 14 residues. The CDR3 DNA is TGTGCCAGCAGCCCCATGGGTGTGAACACTGAAGCTTTCTTT. Amino acids: CASSPMGVNTEAFF. The full variable domain, completed using reference TRBV7-2 and TRBJ1-1, is GAGVSQSPSNKVTEKGKDVELRCDPISGHTALYWYRQSLGQGLEFLIYFQGNSAPDKSGLPSDRFSAERTGGSVSTLTIQRTQQEDSAVYLCASSPMGVNTEAFFGQGTRLTVV.

J is TRBJ1-1 and V is TRBV2; maybe TRBD1 (5 bases). The CDR3 loop spans 15 amino acids. Germline V lookup: CDR1 SNHLY, CDR2 FYNNEI. Trimming shortened V by 8 bases and J by 1 base, and 17 bases separated the two germline ends. As DNA, the CDR3 is TGTGCCAGCTTCAGTCAGGGATCCACGAACACTGAAGCTTTCTTT. This gives the protein CASFSQGSTNTEAFF.

A remark on this clone: Other DNA sequences from this sample encode an identical CDR3 as well. The chain employs TRBV7-2 and TRBJ1-5; D is unresolved. Germline loops: CDR1 SGHTA, CDR2 FQGNSA. The CDR3 totals 12 residues. V was clipped by 4 bases and J by 1 base, with 2 bases between them. The CDR3 protein is CASSYSNQPQHF. The CDR3 region has the DNA TGTGCCAGCAGCTACAGCAATCAGCCCCAGCATTTT.

The rearrangement links TRBV15 to TRBJ1-5; D is ambiguous. V lost 5 bases, J lost 6 bases, and 8 bases lay in between. The germline V gene has CDR1 LNHNV and CDR2 YYDKDF (reference sequence). This CDR3 is built from 12 residues. The CDR3 is CATSDQSQPQHF. In DNA form, the CDR3 reads TGTGCCACCAGCGACCAGAGTCAGCCCCAGCATTTT. Drawing the rest from reference TRBV15 and TRBJ1-5, the complete variable domain is DAMVIQNPRYQVTQFGKPVTLSCSQTLNHNVMYWYQQKSSQAPKLLFHYYDKDFNNEADTPDNFQSRRPNTSFCFLDIRSPGLGDTAMYLCATSDQSQPQHFGDGTRLSIL.

This clone turned up a few times. At one boundary the junction diverges from the germline segment, which might be a read error. The chain recombines TRBV5-5 with TRBJ2-1, with 12 positions matching TRBD2. CDR3 length: 17 amino acids. Germline lookup yields CDR1 SGHKS and CDR2 YYEKEE (reference sequence). CDR3 protein: CASSQELAGGPYNEQFF. Here the CDR3 DNA reads TGCGCCAGCAGCCAAGAGCTAGCGGGGGGGCCTTACAATGAGCAGTTCTTC. The full variable domain, with the rest looked up from reference TRBV5-5 and TRBJ2-1, is DAGVTQSPTHLIKTRGQQVTLRCSPISGHKSVSWYQQVLGQGPQFIFQYYEKEERGRGNFPDRFSARQFPNYSSELNVNALLLGDSALYLCASSQELAGGPYNEQFFGPGTRLTVL.

This clone was observed once. The V call is TRBV6-5, the J call TRBJ1-5, with 9 bases lining up with TRBD1. The length of the CDR3 is 14 residues. Germline V gene sequence: CDR1 MNHEY, CDR2 SVGAGI. V was clipped by 7 bases and J by 4 bases; unmatched bases: 5. CDR3 nucleotides: TGTGCCAGCAACCGGGACAGGGTAAATCAGCCCCAGCATTTT. This encodes CASNRDRVNQPQHF.

This chain joins TRBV6-5 and TRBJ1-6; the match to TRBD1 covers 9 bases. V was clipped by 6 bases and J by 7 bases; unmatched bases: 7. Germline V lookup: CDR1 MNHEY, CDR2 SVGAGI. This CDR3 has 15 residues. This chain's CDR3 is CASRFGQGRNSPLHF. The CDR3 region has the DNA TGTGCCAGCAGATTCGGACAGGGGAGGAATTCACCCCTCCACTTT.

The genes are TRBV30 and TRBJ2-2, with TRBD1 matching over 7 bases. The ends lost 2 bases at V and 5 bases at J; junction bases unmatched: 8. The CDR3 spans 15 residues. CDR1 and CDR2 (germline): GTSNPN, SVGIG (reference sequence). CDR3 sequence (DNA): TGTGCCTGGAGTAAGAAGGGGGCTGGTACCGGGGAGCTGTTTTTT. Residues: CAWSKKGAGTGELFF. Full variable domain (missing parts from reference TRBV30 and TRBJ2-2): SQTIHQWPATLVQPVGSPLSLECTVEGTSNPNLYWYRQAAGRGLQLLFYSVGIGQISSEVPQNLSASRPQDRQFILSSKKLLLSDSGFYLCAWSKKGAGTGELFFGEGSRLTVL.

The J gene is TRBJ2-5, the V gene TRBV6-1, with D uncertain. The V end was cut by 8 bases, the J end by 2 bases, with 12 bases between. The length of the CDR3 is 13 residues. Germline CDR1 MNHNS, CDR2 SASEGT. The CDR3 sequence is CASVQDFQETQYF. CDR3 DNA sequence: TGTGCCAGCGTCCAAGATTTTCAAGAGACCCAGTACTTC.

The chain carries TRBV6-1 and TRBJ1-6; TRBD1 aligns across 11 bases. V was clipped by 3 bases and J by 8 bases; unmatched bases: 6. The length of the CDR3 is 16 residues. Germline values: CDR1 MNHNS, CDR2 SASEGT. CDR3 loop: CASSDGTGGVDSPLHF. The CDR3 DNA reads TGTGCCAGCAGTGATGGGACAGGGGGAGTGGATTCACCCCTCCACTTT.

The chain carries TRBV7-2 and TRBJ1-5; tentative D call: TRBD1 (6 bases). V was pared by 5 bases and J by 1 base, with 12 bases between. The length of the CDR3 is 15 residues. Germline V gives CDR1 SGHTA, CDR2 FQGNSA. This CDR3 reads CASSPEGGSNQPQHF. CDR3 coding DNA: TGTGCCAGCAGCCCAGAGGGGGGGAGCAATCAGCCCCAGCATTTT.

The chain couples TRBV6-1 to TRBJ2-3, with TRBD2 matching 12 bases. V was pared by 4 bases and J by 6 bases, with 8 bases of the junction left unmatched. CDR3 length equals 16 residues. Germline CDR1 MNHNS, CDR2 SASEGT. Written as DNA, the CDR3 is TGTGCCAGCAGTGCCCGACTAGCGGGGGAGGCGGATACGCAGTATTTT. Amino acid sequence: CASSARLAGEADTQYF.

The CDR3 nucleotides read TGTGCCAGCAGTTACTCGGGGACATATAATGAAAAACTGTTTTTT. Translation: CASSYSGTYNEKLFF. The gene calls are TRBV6-6 and TRBJ1-4, with a tentative D call TRBD1 (6 bases). Germline V gene data show CDR1 as MNHNY and CDR2 as SVGAGI (reference sequence). The V gene lost 0 bases and the J gene lost 4 bases, with 9 bases spanning the gap. The CDR3 runs to 15 residues.

This sequence joins TRBV19 and TRBJ1-2; weak D call: TRBD1 (6 bases). Between the trimmed V and J ends, which lost 3 bases and 4 bases, there was a span of 15 bases. The V gene's germline CDR1 is LNHDA and CDR2 SQIVND (reference sequence). This CDR3 is built from 15 residues. In DNA, the CDR3 is TGTGCCAGTAGTATTCTCACAGGGCTGGGCTATGGCTACACCTTC. Its translation: CASSILTGLGYGYTF.

The chain is built from TRBV19 and TRBJ2-5; D possibly corresponds to TRBD2 (6 bases). Between the trimmed V and J ends, which lost 4 bases and 1 base, there was a span of 10 bases. CDR3 length: 14 residues. From germline, CDR1 is LNHDA and CDR2 SQIVND (reference sequence). The CDR3 DNA reads TGTGCCAGTAGTACCTTAGCGGTCCAAGAGACCCAGTACTTC. Residues: CASSTLAVQETQYF.

The chain carries TRBV19 and TRBJ1-6, with D possibly TRBD1 on 6 matching bases. V was shortened by 5 bases and J by 5 bases, with 19 bases between the two germline ends. Germline-derived CDR1 and CDR2 are LNHDA and SQIVND (reference sequence). The CDR3 consists of 17 residues. The DNA for the CDR3 is TGTGCCAGTAGTGGGGGCTCGGCCACCCTTGATAATTCACCCCTCCACTTT. Its translation is CASSGGSATLDNSPLHF.

This chain uses TRBV5-4 with TRBJ2-2; TRBD2 agrees at 10 bases. V gave up 0 bases and J gave up 2 bases; unmatched junction bases: 10. CDR3 length: 19 residues. Per the germline V gene, CDR1 is SGHNT and CDR2 is YYREEE (reference sequence). The CDR3 DNA sequence: TGTGCCAGCAGCTTGGCCGTTGAGCGGGGGGGCGGTAACACCGGGGAGCTGTTTTTT. The encoded protein is CASSLAVERGGGNTGELFF. Using reference TRBV5-4 and TRBJ2-2 for the parts outside the CDR3, the full variable domain is ETGVTQSPTHLIKTRGQQVTLRCSSQSGHNTVSWYQQALGQGPQFIFQYYREEENGRGNFPPRFSGLQFPNYSSELNVNALELDDSALYLCASSLAVERGGGNTGELFFGEGSRLTVL.

The chain carries TRBV5-1 and TRBJ2-1; no reliable D call. Per the germline V gene, CDR1 is SGHRS and CDR2 is YFSETQ. The CDR3 runs to 14 residues. V was pared by 0 bases and J by 2 bases, with 6 bases between. The CDR3 spells CASSLGDTYNEQFF. The CDR3 coding sequence is TGCGCCAGCAGCTTGGGGGATACCTACAATGAGCAGTTCTTC.

The chain joins TRBV4-1 to TRBJ1-5; unclear D gene. Trimming left V 2 bases short and J 2 bases short, with 7 bases between. Germline-derived CDR1 and CDR2 are MGHRA and YSYEKL. The CDR3 covers 14 residues. CDR3: CASSQIHGNQPQHF. For the CDR3, the DNA is TGCGCCAGCAGCCAAATACATGGCAATCAGCCCCAGCATTTT.

This chain connects TRBV11-3 to TRBJ2-5, with D perhaps TRBD2 (5 bases). The CDR3 is made up of 13 amino acids. Germline V gene data show CDR1 as SGHNT and CDR2 as YENEEA. Trimming removed 5 bases from V and 0 bases from J, with 7 bases in between. The CDR3, as DNA: TGTGCCAGCAGCGGGAGCTACCAAGAGACCCAGTACTTC. Translation gives CASSGSYQETQYF. Combining the CDR3 with reference TRBV11-3 and TRBJ2-5 gives the whole variable domain EAGVVQSPRYKIIEKKQPVAFWCNPISGHNTLYWYLQNLGQGPELLIRYENEEAVDDSQLPKDRFSAERLKGVDSTLKIQPAELGDSAVYLCASSGSYQETQYFGPGTRLLVL.

The chain employs TRBV5-4 and TRBJ2-5, with D possibly matching TRBD2 (6 bases). The ends were cut back, 8 bases at V and 5 bases at J, with 16 bases in the middle. This CDR3 is 13 amino acids long. The germline CDR1 and CDR2 sequences are SGHNT and YYREEE (reference sequence). The chain's CDR3 is CASSPEGRETQYF. The DNA for the CDR3 is TGTGCCAGTTCCCCGGAGGGCCGGGAGACCCAGTACTTC.

The J gene is TRBJ1-1, the V gene TRBV6-5; D is perhaps TRBD1 (5 bases). This CDR3 is built from 14 residues. Between the trimmed V and J ends, which lost 4 bases and 5 bases, there was a span of 14 bases. Germline V gene lookup returns CDR1 MNHEY and CDR2 SVGAGI. The DNA of the CDR3 is TGTGCCAGCAGTTGGGACCGAGGCAAAACTGAAGCTTTCTTT. Its protein product is CASSWDRGKTEAFF.

The V call is TRBV19, the J call TRBJ2-7; D perhaps matches TRBD2 (5 bases). V lost 5 bases to trimming and J lost 3 bases, with 14 bases between them. This CDR3 is 14 amino acids long. Germline values: CDR1 LNHDA, CDR2 SQIVND (reference sequence). CDR3 DNA sequence: TGTGCCAGTAGTGTAAAAGTCCGGGGCTACGAGCAGTACTTC. Its translation: CASSVKVRGYEQYF.

The chain couples TRBV9 to TRBJ1-4; D is possibly TRBD1 (5 bases). The V gene lost 1 base and the J gene lost 8 bases, with 9 bases spanning the gap. The length of the CDR3 is 13 residues. In germline, CDR1 is SGDLS, CDR2 YYNGEE. The DNA for the CDR3 is TGTGCCAGCAGCGTACTGGAGGGGGAAAAACTGTTTTTT. Protein sequence: CASSVLEGEKLFF.

The V call is TRBV5-6, the J call TRBJ2-1; no firm D call. CDR1 SGHDT and CDR2 YYEEEE come from the germline V gene. Trimming removed 1 base at V and 0 bases at J, with 11 bases between. The length of the CDR3 is 16 residues. This CDR3 reads CASSLYGLSSYNEQFF. The CDR3 bases are TGTGCCAGCAGCTTGTACGGCCTTAGCTCCTACAATGAGCAGTTCTTC.

The V and J genes are TRBV21-1 and TRBJ2-7. TRBV21-1 is an annotated pseudogene. This CDR3 is built from 17 residues. CDR3 amino acids: CASSILHLSLLSYEQYF. CDR3 in DNA: TGTGCCAGCAGCATCCTCCATTTATCCCTCCTCTCCTACGAGCAGTACTTC.

The chain recombines TRBV6-1 with TRBJ2-1; TRBD2 aligns across 9 bases. The V and J ends lost 7 bases and 7 bases, in that order; junction bases with no gene match: 8. CDR1 and CDR2 from the germline V gene are MNHNS and SASEGT. The CDR3 is 14 amino acids. The chain's CDR3 is CASIAGGPDNEQFF. The CDR3, as DNA: TGTGCCAGCATCGCGGGGGGGCCGGATAATGAGCAGTTCTTC.

This chain links TRBV19 with TRBJ1-1, with 9 bases that match TRBD1. There are 18 residues in the CDR3. The junction had 15 bases not matched to a gene; V was cut back by 2 bases and J by 5 bases. CDR1 is LNHDA, CDR2 SQIVND, per germline (reference sequence). CDR3 bases: TGTGCCAGTAGTATATCAAAATGGGACGACAGGGGGTCTACTGAAGCTTTCTTT. Translating gives CASSISKWDDRGSTEAFF.

The chain combines TRBV14 with TRBJ2-5, with 9 bases that match TRBD2. After removal of 4 bases from V and 4 bases from J, the junction contained 4 bases not matched to a gene. There are 14 residues in the CDR3. Germline V gives CDR1 SGHDN, CDR2 FVKESK. The CDR3 sequence: CASSPGLAIETQYF. CDR3 DNA: TGTGCCAGCAGCCCCGGACTAGCGATAGAGACCCAGTACTTC.